This T cell receptor beta chain comes out of a study of T-cell reconstitution after alpha-beta-depleted transplantation in children. The V end lost 3 bases, the J end lost 5 bases, and 5 bases lay between the germline ends. Germline V gene sequence: CDR1 SGHAT, CDR2 FQNNGV. There are 12 residues in the CDR3. Unique molecular identifiers featured in how the TCRbeta library was prepared. One entry per CDR3 protein, called by TCRdb with MiXCR from the PCR reads. The sample consists of 800,000 to 1,000,000 distinct CDR3 sequences, about 29% of them appearing once. In regard to this clonotype: Its antigen is unidentified.

Findings and limits, study-wide: Several patients had high TCRbeta diversity at day 60; it came from surviving recipient T cells and thymic progenitors. Alpha-beta T cells about two months after transplant reportedly derived from several hundred expanded graft clones. The main origin of T-cell counts and diversity one year after transplant was newly produced T cells.

Sequenced here: PBMCs, mostly from graft donor cells, sampled 360 days after TCRalphabeta/CD19-depleted stem cell transplant. This TCR derives from a boy under two years old who had a stem cell transplant for SCID, so the T cells may come from the graft donor. This sequence joins TRBV11-2 and TRBJ2-1; perhaps TRBD2 as D (5 bases). This chain's CDR3 is CASSLEDNEQFF. The CDR3 DNA is TGTGCCAGCAGCTTGGAGGACAATGAGCAGTTCTTC.